This entry concerns a single T cell receptor beta chain. This specimen comes from a study of Graves' ophthalmopathy and Graves' hyperthyroidism. The study enrolled ophthalmopathy donors with moderate-to-severe activity, CAS ≥3, NOSPECS ≥4 and duration under 3 months. Diagnoses were established from clinical symptoms, serum thyroxine, TRAb, thyroid ultrasound and orbital computed tomography. From RNA, the CDR3 regions of TCR beta chains were amplified and sequenced. HTBI primers served in a first-round RT-PCR, which a second-round multiplex PCR followed. In TCRdb, the multiplex PCR reads were re-called with MiXCR into one record per CDR3 protein. The table includes about 700,000 distinct CDR3 sequences, about 38% detected once. The CDR3 is made up of 14 amino acids. V lost 6 bases to trimming and J lost 2 bases, with 14 bases between them. Germline V gives CDR1 ENHRY, CDR2 SYGVKD.

V gene TRBV10-3 combines with J gene TRBJ2-7; D unclear. This receptor was obtained from an adult man with Graves' ophthalmopathy. Sequencing was performed on peripheral blood. CDR3 amino acids: CAISSPAATYEQYF. CDR3 DNA: TGTGCCATCAGCAGCCCTGCCGCGACCTACGAGCAGTACTTC.